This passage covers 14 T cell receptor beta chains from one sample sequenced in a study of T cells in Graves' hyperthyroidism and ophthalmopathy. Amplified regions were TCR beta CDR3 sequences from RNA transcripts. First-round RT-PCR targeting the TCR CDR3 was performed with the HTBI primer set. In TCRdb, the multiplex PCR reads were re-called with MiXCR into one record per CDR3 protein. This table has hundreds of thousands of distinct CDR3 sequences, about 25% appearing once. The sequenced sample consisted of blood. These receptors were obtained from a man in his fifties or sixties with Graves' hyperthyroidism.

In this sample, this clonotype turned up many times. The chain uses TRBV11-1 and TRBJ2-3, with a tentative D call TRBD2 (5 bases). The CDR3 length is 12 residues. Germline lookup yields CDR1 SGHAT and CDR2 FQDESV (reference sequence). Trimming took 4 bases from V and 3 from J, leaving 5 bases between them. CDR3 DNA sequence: TGTGCCAGCAGCTGGAGGACAGATACGCAGTATTTT. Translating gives CASSWRTDTQYF.

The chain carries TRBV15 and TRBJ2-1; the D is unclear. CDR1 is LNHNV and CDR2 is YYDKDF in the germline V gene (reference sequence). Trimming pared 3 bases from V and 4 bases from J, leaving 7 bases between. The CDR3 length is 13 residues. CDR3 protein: CATSSQGYNEQFF. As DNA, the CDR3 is TGTGCCACCAGCAGTCAAGGGTACAATGAGCAGTTCTTC.

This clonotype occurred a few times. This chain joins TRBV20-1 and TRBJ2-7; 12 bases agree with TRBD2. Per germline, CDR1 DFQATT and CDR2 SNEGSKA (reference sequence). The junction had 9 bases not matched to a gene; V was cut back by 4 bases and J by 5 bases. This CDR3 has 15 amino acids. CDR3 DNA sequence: TGCAGTGCTATCTCTAGCGGGGGGGCTGCGGACGAGCAGTACTTC. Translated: CSAISSGGAADEQYF.

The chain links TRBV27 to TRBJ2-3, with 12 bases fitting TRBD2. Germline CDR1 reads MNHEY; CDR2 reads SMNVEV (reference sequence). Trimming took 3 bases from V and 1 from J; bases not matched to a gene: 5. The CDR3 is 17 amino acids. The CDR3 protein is CASSFGRLAGGTDTQYF. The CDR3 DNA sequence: TGTGCCAGCAGTTTTGGAAGACTAGCGGGGGGCACAGATACGCAGTATTTT.

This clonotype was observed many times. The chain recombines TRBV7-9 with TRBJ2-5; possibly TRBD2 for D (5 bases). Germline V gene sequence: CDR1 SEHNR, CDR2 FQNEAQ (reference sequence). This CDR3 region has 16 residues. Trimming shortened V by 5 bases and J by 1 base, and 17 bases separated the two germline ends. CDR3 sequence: CASSDLEEASQETQYF. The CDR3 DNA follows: TGTGCCAGCAGCGACCTAGAGGAGGCATCCCAAGAGACCCAGTACTTC.

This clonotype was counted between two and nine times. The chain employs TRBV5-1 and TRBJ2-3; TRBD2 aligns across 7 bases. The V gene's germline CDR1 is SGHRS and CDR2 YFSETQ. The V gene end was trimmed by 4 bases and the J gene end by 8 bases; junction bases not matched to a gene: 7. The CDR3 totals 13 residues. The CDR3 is CASSDGTKATQYF. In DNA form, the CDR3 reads TGCGCCAGCAGCGATGGGACTAAGGCTACGCAGTATTTT.

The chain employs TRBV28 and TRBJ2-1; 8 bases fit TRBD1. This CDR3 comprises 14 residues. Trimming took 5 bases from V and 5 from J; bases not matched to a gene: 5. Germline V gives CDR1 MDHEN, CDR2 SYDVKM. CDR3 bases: TGTGCCAGCAGTCGGGAGACAGGGGACAATGAGCAGTTCTTC. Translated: CASSRETGDNEQFF.

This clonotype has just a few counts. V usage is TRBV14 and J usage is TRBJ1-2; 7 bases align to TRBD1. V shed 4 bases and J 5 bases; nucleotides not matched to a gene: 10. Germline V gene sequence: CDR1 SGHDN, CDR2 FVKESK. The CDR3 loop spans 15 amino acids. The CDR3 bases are TGTGCCAGCAGCCTCCCCGGACAGGCACCTTATGGCTACACCTTC. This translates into CASSLPGQAPYGYTF.

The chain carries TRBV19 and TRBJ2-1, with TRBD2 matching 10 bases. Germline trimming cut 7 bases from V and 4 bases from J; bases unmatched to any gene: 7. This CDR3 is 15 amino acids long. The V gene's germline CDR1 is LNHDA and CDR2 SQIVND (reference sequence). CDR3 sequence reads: CASTLTSGTYNEQFF. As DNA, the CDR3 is TGTGCCAGTACCCTTACTAGCGGGACATACAATGAGCAGTTCTTC.

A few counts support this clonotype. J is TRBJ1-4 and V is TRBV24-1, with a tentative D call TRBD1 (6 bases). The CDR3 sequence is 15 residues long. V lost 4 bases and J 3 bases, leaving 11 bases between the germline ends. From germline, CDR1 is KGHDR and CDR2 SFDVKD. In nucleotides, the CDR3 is TGTGCCACCAGTGACTTCGACAGGCCTAATGAAAAACTGTTTTTT. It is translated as CATSDFDRPNEKLFF.

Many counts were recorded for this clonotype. CDR3 coding DNA: TGTGCCACCAAACAGGCGAACACCGGGGAGCTGTTTTTT. As protein: CATKQANTGELFF. The V and J genes are TRBV24-1 and TRBJ2-2; the D gene is possibly TRBD1 (5 bases). The CDR3 has 13 amino acids. Looked up from germline, CDR1 is KGHDR and CDR2 is SFDVKD. Trimming left V 8 bases short and J 0 bases short, with 6 bases between.

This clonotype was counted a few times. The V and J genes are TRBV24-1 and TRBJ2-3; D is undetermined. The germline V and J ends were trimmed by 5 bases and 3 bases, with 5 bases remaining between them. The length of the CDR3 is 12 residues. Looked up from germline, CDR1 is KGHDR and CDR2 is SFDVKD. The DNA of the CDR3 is TGTGCCACCAGTGTCGATACAGATACGCAGTATTTT. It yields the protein CATSVDTDTQYF.

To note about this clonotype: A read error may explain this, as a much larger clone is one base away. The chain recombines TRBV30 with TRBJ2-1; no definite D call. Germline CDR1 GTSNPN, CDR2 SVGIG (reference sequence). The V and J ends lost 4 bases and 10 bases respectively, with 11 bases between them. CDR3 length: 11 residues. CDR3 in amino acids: CAWTTPYEQFF. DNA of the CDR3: TGTGCCTGGACTACCCCCTACGAGCAGTTCTTC. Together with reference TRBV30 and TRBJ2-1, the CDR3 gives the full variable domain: SQTIHQWPATLVQPVGSPLSLECTVEGTSNPNLYWYRQAAGRGLQLLFYSVGIGQISSEVPQNLSASRPQDRQFILSSKKLLLSDSGFYLCAWTTPYEQFFGPGTRLTVL.

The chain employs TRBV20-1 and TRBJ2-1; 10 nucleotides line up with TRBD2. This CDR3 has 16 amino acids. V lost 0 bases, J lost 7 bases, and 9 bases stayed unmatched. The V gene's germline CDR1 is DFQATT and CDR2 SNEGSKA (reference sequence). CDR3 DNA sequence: TGCAGTGCTAGAGATCGGGCTAGCGGGAGTATGAATGAGCAGTTCTTC. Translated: CSARDRASGSMNEQFF.